The clone carrying this TCR beta chain was picked up many times. The time point: after trial treatment. Regarding treatment: LDRT plus nivolumab, ipilimumab, low-dose cyclophosphamide and aspirin (RACIN trial). This specimen belongs to a study of low-dose radiotherapy and immunotherapy resistance in tumors. The CDR3 covers 14 residues. Looked up from germline, CDR1 is SGHTS and CDR2 is YDEGEE. V lost 4 bases and J lost 2, with 10 bases in between. First-strand cDNA relied on TRAV- and TRBV-specific primers spanning alpha and beta chains. TCRs were amplified for roughly 20 PCR cycles with a constant-region primer and V-primer adapter. With in vitro transcription, the isolated mRNA was amplified. TCRdb re-called the reads through MiXCR, storing one row per CDR3 protein. Among 35,000 to 50,000 distinct CDR3 sequences listed, 25% were seen once.

The receptor's source is a male donor with prostate cancer. The material was PBMCs, obtained after low-dose radiotherapy plus immunotherapy. The J gene is TRBJ2-1, the V gene TRBV5-8, with a tentative D call TRBD1 (5 bases). DNA for the CDR3: TGTGCCAGCAGCCTCGGACACCCCTACAATGAGCAGTTCTTC. This gives the protein CASSLGHPYNEQFF.